This paragraph reports one TCR beta chain. Its cognate antigen is unknown. Germline CDR1 and CDR2: MNHEY and SVGAGI. J gave up 7 bases and V 2 bases, and 4 bases lay outside the gene matches. The CDR3 runs to 13 residues. PCR used 60 Vbeta primers and 13 Jbeta primers. Here immunoSEQ multiplex PCR was the method, and the copy in TCRdb shows in-frame clones only, minus some. The data hold fewer than 200,000 clones, with 82% observed a single time. This record comes from a study of cytomegalovirus exposure and HLA in healthy donors. About the study: From donors who were HLA-typed, an early data release held 80 million to 85 million unique TCRs.

The study's findings and limits: There were some V segments, including TRBV6-2 and TRBV6-3, excluded as indistinguishable. Later analysis suggested most CMV-associated TCR beta chains were HLA-restricted.

The receptor's source is a male donor in good health and CMV-seronegative. The rearrangement joins TRBV6-5 to TRBJ2-5; the match to TRBD1 covers 7 bases. The sequenced sample consisted of PBMCs. CDR3 protein: CASSYEGAGTQYF. The CDR3 DNA reads as TGTGCCAGCAGTTACGAGGGGGCTGGGACCCAGTACTTC.